The clone carrying this TCR beta chain was seen once. The data derive from a study of blood T cell repertoires in COVID-19. Profiling relied on immunoSEQ multiplex PCR, and the TCRdb table lists in-frame clones only, not all of them. The profile shows about 190,000 clones, less than 85% of them singletons. Germline CDR1 and CDR2: MNHNY and SVGAGI (reference sequence). The CDR3 has 14 residues. Deletions cut 2 bases from V and 4 bases from J, with 9 bases between. The specimen was peripheral blood. The source of this sequence is a woman between 50 and 59 years old with acute or convalescent COVID-19. The V call is TRBV6-6, the J call TRBJ1-3, with D tentatively TRBD1 (5 bases). The CDR3 region has the DNA TGTGCCAGCAGTTACGTTGGGGCGGGAAACACCATATATTTT. This translates into CASSYVGAGNTIYF.